One and the same sample provided the 17 T cell receptor beta chains below, sequenced in a study of T cells in Graves' hyperthyroidism and ophthalmopathy. The TCR beta CDR3 regions underwent amplification using RNA transcripts as the source. The HTBI primer set served for first-round RT-PCR of the TCR CDR3. A single record per CDR3 protein comes from TCRdb applying MiXCR to the multiplex PCR reads. The data show hundreds of thousands of distinct CDR3 sequences, roughly a third seen once. The specimen was blood. The origin of the receptors is a woman aged 40 to 49 with Graves' hyperthyroidism.

The chain uses TRBV6-5 and TRBJ1-1; D is perhaps TRBD1 (5 bases). The V gene lost 6 bases and the J gene lost 1 base, with 18 bases spanning the gap. The CDR3 has 16 amino acids. The germline CDR1 and CDR2 sequences are MNHEY and SVGAGI. CDR3 DNA sequence: TGTGCCAGCAGCTCCAGTGGGGGTTATACGAACACTGAAGCTTTCTTT. Translation: CASSSSGGYTNTEAFF.

The chain is built from TRBV12-3 or TRBV12-4 and TRBJ1-5; possible D gene TRBD1, 5 bases. Trimming took off 5 bases at V and 6 bases at J, with 23 bases between the two ends. The CDR3 has 17 residues. This CDR3 reads CASSLLEGTLKSQPQHF. The CDR3 DNA sequence: TGTGCCAGCAGTCTACTCGAGGGGACCCTAAAGAGTCAGCCCCAGCATTTT.

The CDR3 DNA is TGTGCCAGCAGCTTACAGGGAGTCTACCGAAGCACCATATATTTT. This encodes CASSLQGVYRSTIYF. The chain recombines TRBV7-2 with TRBJ1-3; perhaps TRBD1 as D (5 bases). Trimming took off 2 bases at V and 9 bases at J, with 17 bases between the two ends. The CDR3 contains 15 residues. CDR1 and CDR2 from the germline V gene are SGHTA and FQGNSA.

V gene TRBV10-3 combines with J gene TRBJ2-7; the D gene is possibly TRBD2 (6 bases). V lost 8 bases to trimming and J lost 10 bases, with 15 bases between them. Germline CDR1 and CDR2: ENHRY and SYGVKD. The CDR3 has 11 amino acids. The DNA of the CDR3 is TGTGCCATCGGGGTGGAGGGTGGTCAGTACTTC. It yields the protein CAIGVEGGQYF.

The chain carries TRBV7-2 and TRBJ2-7, with 9 bases matching TRBD1. Per the germline V gene, CDR1 is SGHTA and CDR2 is FQGNSA. With V trimmed by 5 bases and J by 1 base, 6 bases remained unmatched. There are 15 residues in the CDR3. In nucleotides, the CDR3 is TGTGCCAGCAGCCGATCGGGACAGGGATCCTACGAGCAGTACTTC. Its translation: CASSRSGQGSYEQYF.

This clonotype was found a few times. CDR3: CASSQASGGNYEQYF. The CDR3 nucleotides are TGCGCCAGCAGCCAAGCTAGCGGGGGCAACTACGAGCAGTACTTC. The chain uses TRBV4-1 and TRBJ2-7; 10 nucleotides agree with TRBD2. The ends lost 1 base at V and 3 bases at J; junction bases unmatched: 3. Germline CDR1 MGHRA, CDR2 YSYEKL. The CDR3 runs 15 residues.

The rearrangement links TRBV6-1 to TRBJ2-2, with 7 bases that match TRBD1. With V trimmed by 9 bases and J by 4 bases, 8 bases remained unmatched. The CDR3 is 14 amino acids. CDR1 and CDR2 from the germline V gene are MNHNS and SASEGT. The CDR3 here is CASRQGILTGELFF. Here the CDR3 DNA reads TGTGCCAGTAGACAGGGAATCCTCACCGGGGAGCTGTTTTTT.

This clonotype was seen only a few times. The rearrangement joins TRBV20-1 to TRBJ2-7; D may be TRBD2 (5 bases). CDR3 size: 13 residues. CDR1 DFQATT and CDR2 SNEGSKA come from the germline V gene (reference sequence). V was shortened by 4 bases and J by 4 bases, with 14 bases between the two germline ends. The CDR3 protein is CSAIPLAGYEQYF. The CDR3 nucleotides read TGCAGTGCTATTCCTTTGGCGGGTTACGAGCAGTACTTC.

This clonotype occurred many times. CDR3 nucleotides: TGTGCCAGCAGCATACTAGGACAGGGGAAGACCCAGTACTTC. Translation: CASSILGQGKTQYF. This rearrangement joins TRBV13 to TRBJ2-5; TRBD1 matches at 9 bases. The CDR3 runs to 14 residues. V gave up 5 bases and J gave up 6 bases; unmatched junction bases: 7. CDR1 is PRHDT, CDR2 FYEKMQ, per germline (reference sequence).

This sequence joins TRBV19 and TRBJ1-5; 7 bases map to TRBD1. The CDR3 is 14 residues long. Germline V CDR1 and CDR2: LNHDA, SQIVND (reference sequence). The V segment lost 8 bases and the J segment 3 bases; nucleotides outside the gene matches: 7. CDR3: CASEQGQYNQPQHF. The DNA of the CDR3 is TGTGCCAGTGAACAGGGACAGTACAATCAGCCCCAGCATTTT. Based on the CDR3 plus reference TRBV19 and TRBJ1-5, the full variable domain is DGGITQSPKYLFRKEGQNVTLSCEQNLNHDAMYWYRQDPGQGLRLIYYSQIVNDFQKGDIAEGYSVSREKKESFPLTVTSAQKNPTAFYLCASEQGQYNQPQHFGDGTRLSIL.

The rearrangement uses TRBV7-9 and TRBJ2-7, with 14 nucleotides matching TRBD2. Germline lookup yields CDR1 SEHNR and CDR2 FQNEAQ (reference sequence). This CDR3 spans 16 amino acids. With 5 bases clipped from V and 4 bases from J, the junction kept 7 bases outside the gene matches. Here the CDR3 DNA reads TGTGCCAGCAGCGAACCCGGGACTAGCGGGAGATACGAGCAGTACTTC. Its protein is CASSEPGTSGRYEQYF.

The CDR3 protein is CSGKGQGTYNEQFF. The CDR3 bases are TGCAGCGGCAAGGGGCAGGGGACCTACAATGAGCAGTTCTTC. This chain links TRBV29-1 with TRBJ2-1; perhaps TRBD1 as D (6 bases). Germline V CDR1 and CDR2: SQVTM, ANQGSEA. This CDR3 is 14 amino acids long. V was cut by 7 bases and J by 2 bases, with 15 bases left in between.

This chain connects TRBV28 to TRBJ2-6, with D unclear. The CDR3 contains 16 residues. Germline V lookup: CDR1 MDHEN, CDR2 SYDVKM. V lost 7 bases and J 0 bases, leaving 13 bases between the germline ends. This CDR3 is CASITGRSSGANVLTF. The DNA for the CDR3 is TGTGCCAGCATTACTGGCCGGAGCTCTGGGGCCAACGTCCTGACTTTC.

This chain connects TRBV7-2 to TRBJ1-4; 9 bases align to TRBD1. This CDR3 has 14 amino acids. Germline CDR1 is SGHTA and CDR2 is FQGNSA. V lost 4 bases to trimming and J lost 17 bases; unmatched junction nucleotides: 14. The CDR3 sequence: CASSSRQGDATFFF. The CDR3 DNA follows: TGTGCCAGCAGCTCCCGACAGGGGGACGCAACTTTTTTTTTT.

This chain joins TRBV5-1 and TRBJ2-2, with D possibly matching TRBD2 (5 bases). Germline V gene lookup returns CDR1 SGHRS and CDR2 YFSETQ. Trimming pared 2 bases from V and 6 bases from J, leaving 14 bases between. This CDR3 spans 15 amino acids. The chain's CDR3 is CASSFGLRYAGELFF. The CDR3 nucleotides are TGCGCCAGCAGCTTCGGACTGCGATACGCCGGGGAGCTGTTTTTT. Drawing the rest from reference TRBV5-1 and TRBJ2-2, the complete variable domain is KAGVTQTPRYLIKTRGQQVTLSCSPISGHRSVSWYQQTPGQGLQFLFEYFSETQRNKGNFPGRFSGRQFSNSRSEMNVSTLELGDSALYLCASSFGLRYAGELFFGEGSRLTVL.

This clonotype was seen ten or more times. The chain joins TRBV14 to TRBJ1-1, with D perhaps TRBD1 (6 bases). The V and J ends lost 4 bases and 10 bases respectively, with 19 bases between them. Germline V CDR1 and CDR2: SGHDN, FVKESK. The CDR3 consists of 14 residues. The CDR3 nucleotides read TGTGCCAGCAGCCCCCGAACAGGGTCCTCTGGAGCTTTCTTT. Protein: CASSPRTGSSGAFF. Filled out from reference TRBV14 and TRBJ1-1, the complete variable domain reads EAGVTQFPSHSVIEKGQTVTLRCDPISGHDNLYWYRRVMGKEIKFLLHFVKESKQDESGMPNNRFLAERTGGTYSTLKVQPAELEDSGVYFCASSPRTGSSGAFFGQGTRLTVV.

The rearrangement uses TRBV10-3 and TRBJ2-7; D is uncertain. Trimming shortened V by 2 bases and J by 8 bases, and 16 bases separated the two germline ends. This CDR3 has 14 amino acids. Germline CDR1 and CDR2: ENHRY and SYGVKD. CDR3 sequence (DNA): TGTGCCATCAGTGAGGGCAGACCCGGCCCCAAGCAGTACTTC. Protein sequence: CAISEGRPGPKQYF.